This passage covers 26 T cell receptor beta chains from one sample sequenced in a study of blood T cell repertoires in COVID-19. Assay used: immunoSEQ multiplex PCR; TCRdb lists only in-frame clones, some missing. The repertoire has around 72,000 clones, roughly 79% of them found once; the top ten carry roughly 20%. The sequencing sample was made of peripheral blood. The source of these receptors is a woman in her 70s with acute or convalescent COVID-19.

The rearrangement links TRBV19 to TRBJ2-5; D is perhaps TRBD2 (5 bases). The CDR3 is 17 residues long. The V end was cut by 6 bases, the J end by 5 bases, with 25 bases between. From germline, CDR1 is LNHDA and CDR2 SQIVND (reference sequence). CDR3 nucleotides: TGTGCCAGTAGCCTCCCGGGGTCTCCCACATCGGGGGAGACCCAGTACTTC. Translation gives CASSLPGSPTSGETQYF.

V gene TRBV15 combines with J gene TRBJ1-2, with TRBD1 matching 8 bases. CDR3 length equals 14 residues. V lost 1 base to trimming and J lost 8 bases; unmatched junction nucleotides: 6. The germline V gene has CDR1 LNHNV and CDR2 YYDKDF (reference sequence). Written as DNA, the CDR3 is TGTGCCACCAGCAGAGGTCAGGGGGCGAGCGGCTACACCTTC. Protein product: CATSRGQGASGYTF.

V is TRBV19 and J is TRBJ1-3, with a weak D call TRBD1 (5 bases). The CDR3 is 13 residues long. V lost 5 bases and J lost 4, with 9 bases in between. CDR1 and CDR2 from the germline V gene are LNHDA and SQIVND (reference sequence). CDR3 in amino acids: CASSDSSGNTIYF. The CDR3 DNA follows: TGTGCCAGTAGTGACAGTTCCGGAAACACCATATATTTT.

The CDR3 loop reads CASRAGQSEQYF. As DNA, the CDR3 is TGTGCCAGCAGGGCGGGGCAGTCGGAGCAGTACTTC. V and J are TRBV12-3 or TRBV12-4 and TRBJ2-7, with D possibly TRBD2 on 6 matching bases. Trimming shortened V by 6 bases and J by 7 bases, and 13 bases separated the two germline ends. The CDR3 is 12 amino acids.

The sample holds a few counts of this clone. The chain carries TRBV5-1 and TRBJ1-1; 10 bases map to TRBD1. CDR1 and CDR2 from the germline V gene are SGHRS and YFSETQ. This CDR3 has 14 amino acids. Unmatched junction bases numbered 1, after V lost 4 bases and J lost 1 base. In DNA form, the CDR3 reads TGCGCCAGCAGCGGACAGGGGGGGAACACTGAAGCTTTCTTT. Translated, it gives CASSGQGGNTEAFF.

This chain uses TRBV7-3 with TRBJ2-1; the match to TRBD2 covers 11 bases. V lost 2 bases to trimming and J lost 6 bases; unmatched junction nucleotides: 6. In germline, CDR1 is SGHTA, CDR2 FQGTGA. The CDR3 spans 16 residues. The CDR3 nucleotides read TGTGCCAGCAGCTTATCTCGGACTAGCGGGCCCAATGAGCAGTTCTTC. Translated: CASSLSRTSGPNEQFF.

This clone came up once. V is TRBV10-2 and J is TRBJ1-2; D is possibly TRBD1 (5 bases). Germline V gene lookup returns CDR1 WSHSY and CDR2 SAAADI. The CDR3 runs to 13 residues. V was trimmed by 3 bases and J by 3 bases, leaving 8 bases between them. The CDR3 DNA is TGCGCCAGCAGTGAAACAGGATACTATGGCTACACCTTC. Translation: CASSETGYYGYTF.

This rearrangement joins TRBV28 to TRBJ1-5; possible D gene TRBD1, 6 bases. The CDR3 sequence is 13 residues long. Germline V lookup: CDR1 MDHEN, CDR2 SYDVKM. V was shortened by 5 bases and J by 5 bases, with 10 bases between the two germline ends. CDR3 DNA: TGTGCCAGCAGTCGACAGGTTTATCAGCCCCAGCATTTT. Its protein product is CASSRQVYQPQHF. Complete variable domain (other parts from reference TRBV28 and TRBJ1-5): DVKVTQSSRYLVKRTGEKVFLECVQDMDHENMFWYRQDPGLGLRLIYFSYDVKMKEKGDIPEGYSVSREKKERFSLILESASTNQTSMYLCASSRQVYQPQHFGDGTRLSIL.

The chain uses TRBV30 and TRBJ1-6; no firm D call. The CDR3 length is 12 residues. The germline V and J ends were trimmed by 2 bases and 11 bases, with 10 bases remaining between them. Germline V gene data show CDR1 as GTSNPN and CDR2 as SVGIG (reference sequence). CDR3 sequence: CAWSNQATPLHF. The DNA for the CDR3 is TGTGCCTGGAGTAATCAAGCGACACCCCTCCACTTT. The whole variable domain, remainder taken from reference TRBV30 and TRBJ1-6, is SQTIHQWPATLVQPVGSPLSLECTVEGTSNPNLYWYRQAAGRGLQLLFYSVGIGQISSEVPQNLSASRPQDRQFILSSKKLLLSDSGFYLCAWSNQATPLHFGNGTRLTVT.

The chain employs TRBV27 and TRBJ2-1, with 10 bases aligning to TRBD2. Germline CDR1 MNHEY, CDR2 SMNVEV (reference sequence). This CDR3 spans 19 amino acids. J gave up 10 bases and V 5 bases, and 23 bases lay outside the gene matches. Written as DNA, the CDR3 is TGTGCCAGCAGTCCCTGGACAGGCGGAGGAGCGGGAGGGCGGAGCGAGCAGTTCTTC. Protein sequence: CASSPWTGGGAGGRSEQFF.

The chain is built from TRBV10-3 and TRBJ1-2, with TRBD1 matching over 10 bases. Germline CDR1 is ENHRY and CDR2 is SYGVKD. V dropped 5 bases and J dropped 6; count of bases not matched to a gene: 3. This CDR3 spans 13 amino acids. The CDR3 loop is CAISRQGADGYTF. The CDR3 DNA reads TGTGCCATCAGTCGACAGGGGGCGGATGGCTACACCTTC.

This clone was seen a handful of times. The chain's CDR3 is CASSPRLRRTGTSGRETQYF. CDR3 sequence (DNA): TGCGCCAGCAGCCCCCGTCTCCGGAGGACCGGGACTAGCGGTAGGGAGACCCAGTACTTC. The rearrangement links TRBV4-1 to TRBJ2-5; 11 positions agree with TRBD2. Germline V gene data show CDR1 as MGHRA and CDR2 as YSYEKL. J gave up 5 bases and V 4 bases, and 21 bases lay outside the gene matches. CDR3 length: 20 residues.

This chain links TRBV5-5 with TRBJ1-1, with TRBD1 identical over 8 bases. J gave up 7 bases and V 4 bases, and 6 bases lay outside the gene matches. The CDR3 loop spans 13 amino acids. Germline V gene sequence: CDR1 SGHKS, CDR2 YYEKEE (reference sequence). The CDR3 DNA reads as TGTGCCAGCAGCCAACAGGGGGTGGGTGAAGCTTTCTTT. Translating it yields CASSQQGVGEAFF.

The chain is built from TRBV6-2 or TRBV6-3 and TRBJ1-2, with TRBD1 identical over 10 bases. The CDR3 covers 15 residues. Germline V CDR1 and CDR2: MNHEY, SVGEGT. V lost 6 bases, J lost 4 bases, and 8 bases stayed unmatched. This CDR3 is CASSSTGTGAYGYTF. The CDR3 DNA reads as TGTGCCAGCAGCTCGACCGGGACAGGGGCCTATGGCTACACCTTC.

The chain links TRBV11-2 to TRBJ1-1; possible D gene TRBD1, 5 bases. The germline CDR1 and CDR2 sequences are SGHAT and FQNNGV. Trimming stripped 1 base from V and 1 base from J, with 13 bases between. The CDR3 spans 16 residues. In DNA, the CDR3 is TGTGCCAGCAGCTTAGGCGTAGGACACTGGAACACTGAAGCTTTCTTT. It translates to CASSLGVGHWNTEAFF.

The chain employs TRBV7-2 and TRBJ2-7; TRBD2 aligns across 9 bases. Germline V lookup: CDR1 SGHTA, CDR2 FQGNSA. V lost 4 bases to trimming and J lost 5 bases; unmatched junction nucleotides: 9. This CDR3 is built from 15 residues. In nucleotides, the CDR3 is TGTGCCAGCAGCTCTTATAGCGGGGGACGGGACGAGCAGTACTTC. Amino acids: CASSSYSGGRDEQYF.

V gene TRBV28 combines with J gene TRBJ2-1; TRBD1 aligns across 9 bases. The CDR3 contains 17 residues. After removal of 5 bases from V and 3 bases from J, the junction contained 11 bases not matched to a gene. Germline V CDR1 and CDR2: MDHEN, SYDVKM. The DNA of the CDR3 is TGTGCCAGCAGTACGTACCCGGGACAGGGAATCTACAATGAGCAGTTCTTC. Its translation: CASSTYPGQGIYNEQFF.

V is TRBV11-2 and J is TRBJ2-5, with 8 bases aligning to TRBD1. The CDR3 consists of 16 residues. Germline V gene data show CDR1 as SGHAT and CDR2 as FQNNGV. Trimming removed 5 bases from V and 5 bases from J; junction bases left unmatched: 13. DNA for the CDR3: TGTGCCAGCAGCCCTTGGACAGGGCCCAACGGGGAGACCCAGTACTTC. It encodes CASSPWTGPNGETQYF.

V and J are TRBV30 and TRBJ1-1; no reliable D call. Per the germline V gene, CDR1 is GTSNPN and CDR2 is SVGIG (reference sequence). Trimming took 4 bases from V and 3 from J, leaving 27 bases between them. This CDR3 has 18 residues. The CDR3 loop is CAWTRPLGILRADTEAFF. CDR3 nucleotides: TGTGCCTGGACCCGACCATTAGGGATACTAAGAGCGGACACTGAAGCTTTCTTT.

This sequence joins TRBV11-3 and TRBJ1-2, with D perhaps matching TRBD1 (5 bases). There are 16 residues in the CDR3. Trimming left V 1 base short and J 3 bases short, with 15 bases between. Germline V lookup: CDR1 SGHNT, CDR2 YENEEA. The CDR3 DNA reads TGTGCCAGCAGCTTAGGAATATACTTCAGGGACTATGGCTACACCTTC. Residues: CASSLGIYFRDYGYTF.

This rearrangement joins TRBV18 to TRBJ1-5; perhaps TRBD1 as D (6 bases). The CDR3 runs 16 residues. Deletions cut 4 bases from V and 0 bases from J, with 13 bases between. The germline gives CDR1 KGHSH, CDR2 LQKENI. CDR3 amino acids: CASSLSGTLSNQPQHF. The CDR3 region has the DNA TGTGCCAGCTCACTATCCGGGACACTTAGCAATCAGCCCCAGCATTTT.

The chain recombines TRBV6-5 with TRBJ1-6, with no clear D. In germline, CDR1 is MNHEY, CDR2 SVGAGI. V shed 2 bases and J shed 9 bases, with 11 bases lying between them. The CDR3 sequence is 14 residues long. The CDR3: CASSYAARGSPLHF. The CDR3 DNA reads TGTGCCAGCAGTTACGCGGCCCGGGGTTCACCCCTCCACTTT.

This clone was seen only a few times. The chain carries TRBV6-6 and TRBJ2-7; 14 bases align to TRBD2. Per the germline V gene, CDR1 is MNHNY and CDR2 is SVGAGI (reference sequence). The CDR3 sequence is 14 residues long. The J segment lost 7 bases and the V segment lost 4 bases, leaving 3 bases of the junction unmatched. CDR3 in amino acids: CASSWTSGRREQYF. CDR3 DNA: TGTGCCAGCAGTTGGACTAGCGGGAGGAGGGAGCAGTACTTC.

J is TRBJ2-5 and V is TRBV18, with D tentatively TRBD2 (6 bases). This CDR3 spans 15 amino acids. CDR1 and CDR2 (germline): KGHSH, LQKENI. The V end lost 2 bases, the J end lost 5 bases, and 15 bases lay between the germline ends. The CDR3 nucleotides are TGTGCCAGCTCACCAACCCAGGGCCGGGGGGAGACCCAGTACTTC. This gives the protein CASSPTQGRGETQYF.

This chain links TRBV12-5 with TRBJ2-3; TRBD2 matches 11 bases. The V gene's germline CDR1 is LGHNT and CDR2 FRNRAP. The CDR3 is 15 amino acids. Trimming removed 6 bases from V and 11 bases from J; junction bases left unmatched: 13. The CDR3 reads CASGSRDLAGGKQYF. DNA of the CDR3: TGTGCTAGTGGATCCAGGGACTTAGCGGGAGGGAAGCAGTATTTT.

Concerning this clone itself: The same CDR3 can be traced to other DNA sequences in this sample. In nucleotides, the CDR3 is TGTGCCAGCGGGAGGGGGGGTAACTATGGCTACACCTTC. Translation gives CASGRGGNYGYTF. The chain links TRBV27 to TRBJ1-2; D is perhaps TRBD1 (6 bases). Germline lookup yields CDR1 MNHEY and CDR2 SMNVEV (reference sequence). The CDR3 is 13 amino acids. Trimming pared 8 bases from V and 1 base from J, leaving 11 bases between.